The rows below give T cell receptor beta chains drawn from one sample of a study of CD8+ T cells in alopecia areata. Method: immunoSEQ multiplex PCR; TCRdb's copy keeps in-frame clones and lacks some. The table lists about 210,000 clones, approximately 45% of them singletons. The material was CD4+ T cells sorted from blood, obtained at approximately week 37, from a patient treated with tofacitinib. These receptors all come from a human donor with alopecia areata. Both conserved end residues are trimmed from each CDR3.

TRBJ1-5 | TRBV28 | ASTPVSQGNQPQH
TRBJ2-1 | TRBV5-1 | ASSLVAGGANEQF
TRBJ2-7 | TRBV2 | ASGGNSYEQY
TRBJ1-2 | TRBV7-2 | ASSLETLPIYGYT
TRBJ2-2 | TRBV25-1 | ASSGTAGSGELF
TRBJ2-2 | TRBV6-1 | ASITSGLTGELF
TRBJ1-2 | TRBV10-3 | AISESSGTTSGYT
TRBJ2-2 | TRBV7-7 | ASSLARGPGGELF
TRBJ1-3 | TRBV29-1 | SVQRGTSSGNTIY
TRBJ2-2 | TRBV19 | ASMPKVNTGELF
TRBJ1-2 | TRBV30 | AWNGQSNYGYT
TRBJ2-5 | TRBV6-6 | ASSPPGGQETQY
TRBJ2-5 | TRBV29-1 | SVEESRGIQETQY
TRBJ2-5 | TRBV18 | ASSPTGGETQY
TRBJ2-5 | TRBV19 | ASSIPGETQY
TRBJ1-2 | TRBV5-4 | ASSRKGGDHYGYT